The T cell receptor beta chain described here comes from a study of neurological immune-mediated disorders. The germline V gene encodes CDR1 SGHTA and CDR2 FQGNSA. CDR3 length: 12 residues. The V segment lost 1 base and the J segment 14 bases; nucleotides outside the gene matches: 5. This clonotype was found many times. TCRdb re-analysed the 5' RACE reads in MiXCR, keeping a single row per CDR3 protein. The table includes roughly 50,000 distinct CDR3 sequences, over 9% detected once. The clonotype comes from a man between 65 and 79 years old with HTLV-1-associated myelopathy (HAM/TSP). The chain has TRBV7-2 and TRBJ2-1; 7 nucleotides match TRBD2. The sample was PBMCs. CDR3 sequence reads: CASSLDGREKFF. The CDR3 region has the DNA TGTGCCAGCAGCTTAGATGGGCGGGAGAAGTTCTTC.